A selection of T cell receptor beta chains follows, all from one sample in a study of T-cell reconstitution after alpha-beta-depleted transplantation in children. TCRdb ran MiXCR on the PCR reads and lists one entry per CDR3 protein. The sample includes 120,000 to 150,000 distinct CDR3 sequences, 7.5% to 9% of them seen just once. The sample in question was PBMCs, mostly from graft donor cells, obtained 180 days after TCRalphabeta/CD19-depleted stem cell transplant. All receptors come from a female patient aged 2-9 years who had a stem cell transplant for congenital amegakaryocytic thrombocytopenia, so the T cells may come from the graft donor. Both conserved end residues are part of each CDR3. A D gene is named only where the DNA matches it firmly. Not all rows give a size; the values are once, few, many and, for expanded clones, a class.

clone_size,v_call,cdr3_length,d_call,j_call,cdr3_nt,cdr3_aa
many,TRBV2,15,-,TRBJ2-2,TGTGCCAGCAGCCCGACAATACCGGGTAACGGGGAGCTGTTTTTT,CASSPTIPGNGELFF
few,TRBV20-1,13,-,TRBJ2-3,TGCAGTGCCAGGTACAGCGGCACAGATACGCAGTATTTT,CSARYSGTDTQYF
many,TRBV20-1,14,-,TRBJ1-1,TGCAGTGCTAGACCAACAGGGAGATTAACTGAAGCTTTCTTT,CSARPTGRLTEAFF
-,TRBV20-1,13,TRBD2,TRBJ2-1,TGCAGTCCGACTAGCGGGAGGTACAATGAGCAGTTCTTC,CSPTSGRYNEQFF
many,TRBV2,14,-,TRBJ2-7,TGTGCCAGCAGTGAGACAGGTCCAGTCCCCGAGCAGTACTTC,CASSETGPVPEQYF
many,TRBV5-1,16,TRBD2,TRBJ2-1,TGCGCCAGCAGCCGTTACCTACCGGGAGGAGGAGATGAGCAGTTCTTC,CASSRYLPGGGDEQFF
many,TRBV29-1,13,-,TRBJ2-1,TGCAGCGAATCAGGGACACCCAGGTGTGAGCAGTTCTTC,CSESGTPRCEQFF
many,TRBV7-2,13,-,TRBJ2-7,TGTGCCAGCAGCTTTTTTAGCTCCTACGAGCAGTACTTC,CASSFFSSYEQYF
few,TRBV2,16,-,TRBJ2-4,TGTGCCAGCAGTGAAGCCGGAAGGTGGGCGGGAAACATTCAGTACTTC,CASSEAGRWAGNIQYF
few,TRBV10-3,15,-,TRBJ2-1,TGTGCCATCAGTGAGTCCGAGAGCTCCTACAATGAGCAGTTCTTC,CAISESESSYNEQFF
many,TRBV20-1,12,-,TRBJ2-5,TGCAGTGCTGCCCCCAGCCAAGAGACCCAGTACTTC,CSAAPSQETQYF
few,TRBV28,14,-,TRBJ2-1,TGTGCCAGCAGCTACACAGGCTCCTACAATGAGCAGTTCTTC,CASSYTGSYNEQFF
many,TRBV20-1,14,TRBD1,TRBJ1-5,TGCAGTGCTAGCCCGACAGGGAATTATCAGCCCCAGCATTTT,CSASPTGNYQPQHF
many,TRBV7-2,14,-,TRBJ2-5,TGTGCCAGCAGCTTGCGGCGGGATGGAGAGACCCAGTACTTC,CASSLRRDGETQYF
many,TRBV20-1,17,TRBD2,TRBJ2-7,TGCAGTGCTAGAGGGCGAGTCATGGGACTAGCGGGAAGCGAGCAGTACTTC,CSARGRVMGLAGSEQYF
many,TRBV20-1,14,TRBD2,TRBJ2-1,TGCAGTGCTGCGACTAGCGGTTACTACAATGAGCAGTTCTTC,CSAATSGYYNEQFF
many,TRBV7-9,13,-,TRBJ2-7,TGTGCCAGCAGTTCCCCGGGCCTTCGAAAGTGGTACTTC,CASSSPGLRKWYF
-,TRBV11-2,17,-,TRBJ2-3,TGTGCCAGCAGCTTAGACCTCGAACAGGGTTCATCAGATACGCAGTATTTT,CASSLDLEQGSSDTQYF
once,TRBV2,13,TRBD2,TRBJ2-5,TGTGCCAGCACGGGACTAGTCGTTGAGACCCAGTACTTC,CASTGLVVETQYF
many,TRBV12-3/TRBV12-4,14,-,TRBJ2-3,TGTGCCAGCAGTTTAACGGGGAGCGCAGATACGCAGTATTTT,CASSLTGSADTQYF
many,TRBV18,16,TRBD2,TRBJ2-3,TGTGCCAGCTCACTTCCTCGGACTAGCGGGAGGGATACGCAGTATTTT,CASSLPRTSGRDTQYF
-,TRBV14,14,TRBD1,TRBJ1-6,TGTGCCAGCAGCCGGACAGGGGGTAATTCACCCCTCCACTTT,CASSRTGGNSPLHF
many,TRBV5-1,16,-,TRBJ1-6,TGCGCCAGCAGCTTGGATTGGAGCTCCTATAATTCACCCCTCCACTTT,CASSLDWSSYNSPLHF
-,TRBV10-3,14,TRBD1,TRBJ2-7,TGTGCCATCAGTGCTTGGGACAGGGGGCTCGAGCAGTACTTC,CAISAWDRGLEQYF